A single sample is the source of the 20 T cell receptor beta chains below, sequenced in a study of T cell repertoires in cytomegalovirus infection (dated by TCRdb to the late 2010s). The data were produced on an Illumina HiSeq 1500. TCRdb applied fastp at Q25 and MiXCR to the public reads, then kept only in-frame beta chains. CDR3 protein duplicates are merged, each entry listing the most common genes and DNA. The sample has about 920,000 distinct CDR3 sequences on record, around 29% of them singletons. The ten most abundant clones make up around 15% of the sample. No antigen has been identified for these receptors. Sample treatment or condition, as interpreted from the label and publication: in vitro stimulation with specific CMV peptide epitopes to enrich CMV-specific T cells. The sample in question was cultured CD8+ T cells from PBMCs, obtained from culture after CMV antigen stimulation. Receptors originate from a human donor in good health (CMV status not recorded). Some clones in this sample may be carry-over from other donors' samples.

This clonotype was seen a handful of times. The chain links TRBV6-5 to TRBJ1-3; 9 bases fit TRBD1. This CDR3 spans 17 amino acids. V was pared by 4 bases and J by 3 bases, with 10 bases of the junction left unmatched. CDR1 and CDR2 (germline): MNHEY, SVGAGI. The CDR3: CASSLNSGTGFGNTIYF. CDR3 in DNA: TGTGCCAGCAGTTTAAACTCCGGGACAGGGTTTGGAAACACCATATATTTT.

This chain uses TRBV24-1 with TRBJ2-2; maybe TRBD2 (5 bases). This CDR3 is built from 14 residues. Germline lookup yields CDR1 KGHDR and CDR2 SFDVKD. Trimming shortened V by 4 bases and J by 5 bases, and 10 bases separated the two germline ends. CDR3 nucleotides: TGTGCCACCAGTGACCCGGACTCTACCGGGGAGCTGTTTTTT. It codes for CATSDPDSTGELFF.

At least ten counts were recorded for this clonotype. The rearrangement links TRBV7-2 to TRBJ2-7; D possibly uses TRBD1 or TRBD2 (5 bases each). The CDR3 runs 15 residues. CDR1 SGHTA and CDR2 FQGNSA come from the germline V gene. Between the trimmed V and J ends, which lost 2 bases and 2 bases, there was a span of 13 bases. Here the CDR3 DNA reads TGTGCCAGCAGCTTAATCGGCAGGGAGACCTACGAGCAGTACTTC. It codes for CASSLIGRETYEQYF.

A few counts support this clonotype. The chain couples TRBV6-5 to TRBJ1-1; maybe TRBD1 (5 bases). Looked up from germline, CDR1 is MNHEY and CDR2 is SVGAGI. This CDR3 contains 14 residues. Trimming took off 2 bases at V and 1 base at J, with 8 bases between the two ends. The CDR3 loop is CASSYRRANTEAFF. CDR3 coding DNA: TGTGCCAGCAGTTACCGCAGGGCGAACACTGAAGCTTTCTTT.

This clonotype was recorded many times. V is TRBV7-9 and J is TRBJ2-1; TRBD1 matches 8 bases. V trimming: 4 bases; J trimming: 0 bases; junction bases outside the gene matches: 2. The CDR3 covers 15 residues. Germline CDR1 is SEHNR and CDR2 is FQNEAQ (reference sequence). The chain's CDR3 is CASSSGQVSYNEQFF. The CDR3 region has the DNA TGTGCCAGCAGCTCGGGACAGGTCTCCTACAATGAGCAGTTCTTC.

The chain carries TRBV11-2 and TRBJ2-7, with 7 bases aligning to TRBD1. The CDR3 length is 16 residues. J gave up 4 bases and V 2 bases, and 11 bases lay outside the gene matches. Germline loops: CDR1 SGHAT, CDR2 FQNNGV. CDR3 in amino acids: CASSLKADRSFYEQYV. For the CDR3, the DNA is TGTGCCAGCAGCTTAAAAGCGGACAGGTCCTTTTACGAGCAGTACGTC.

In its sample, this clonotype was seen a few times. The chain uses TRBV6-1 and TRBJ1-3, with a weak D call TRBD1 (5 bases). This CDR3 is 15 amino acids long. Germline V gives CDR1 MNHNS, CDR2 SASEGT. The germline V and J ends were trimmed by 5 bases and 2 bases, with 13 bases remaining between them. Here the CDR3 DNA reads TGTGCCAGCAGTACCGACAGACTGCCTGGAAACACCATATATTTT. It codes for CASSTDRLPGNTIYF.

CDR3 residues: CASSYSGVQGVNGYTF. In DNA, the CDR3 is TGTGCCAGCAGTTACTCCGGGGTACAGGGGGTCAATGGCTACACCTTC. The chain is built from TRBV6-5 and TRBJ1-2, with 8 nucleotides matching TRBD1. J was trimmed by 6 bases and V by 0 bases; bases with no gene match: 9. This CDR3 region has 16 residues. Per the germline V gene, CDR1 is MNHEY and CDR2 is SVGAGI.

This clonotype was detected only a few times. This chain joins TRBV6-1 and TRBJ2-4; perhaps TRBD2 as D (5 bases). The CDR3 is 18 amino acids. Germline lookup yields CDR1 MNHNS and CDR2 SASEGT. V lost 1 base to trimming and J lost 1 base, with 17 bases between them. The CDR3 is CASSEEGGPQRAKNIQYF. In DNA form, the CDR3 reads TGTGCCAGCAGTGAAGAAGGAGGCCCTCAAAGGGCCAAAAACATTCAGTACTTC.

This clonotype appeared many times. The V call is TRBV7-6, the J call TRBJ2-1; perhaps TRBD1 as D (5 bases). Germline values: CDR1 SGHVS, CDR2 FNYEAQ. V lost 1 base and J 3 bases, leaving 16 bases between the germline ends. This CDR3 spans 17 amino acids. In DNA, the CDR3 is TGTGCCAGCAGCTTAGGGACACCTGTTTCTCTCTACAATGAGCAGTTCTTC. It is translated as CASSLGTPVSLYNEQFF.

The chain combines TRBV13 with TRBJ2-2; D unclear. Germline assignment: CDR1 PRHDT and CDR2 FYEKMQ (reference sequence). CDR3 size: 17 residues. The germline V and J ends were trimmed by 5 bases and 7 bases, with 23 bases remaining between them. The CDR3 protein is CASSVAPRPLNGGELFF. In DNA, the CDR3 is TGTGCCAGCAGCGTGGCTCCCCGGCCTTTGAACGGCGGGGAGCTGTTTTTT.

This clonotype was observed a handful of times. The CDR3 spells CASSYTPPFNTEAFF. Here the CDR3 DNA reads TGTGCCAGCAGTTACACCCCTCCATTCAACACTGAAGCTTTCTTT. The chain employs TRBV6-2 or TRBV6-3 and TRBJ1-1; D remains unclear. V gave up 2 bases and J gave up 2 bases, with 12 bases separating them. Germline CDR1 MNHEY, CDR2 SVGEGT. The CDR3 has 15 amino acids.

The chain employs TRBV20-1 and TRBJ2-1, with TRBD2 identical over 9 bases. Unmatched junction bases numbered 8, after V lost 0 bases and J lost 5 bases. The CDR3 contains 16 residues. The V gene's germline CDR1 is DFQATT and CDR2 SNEGSKA (reference sequence). CDR3 amino acids: CSARDTGTSHDNEQFF. The CDR3 DNA reads as TGCAGTGCTAGAGATACCGGGACTAGCCACGACAATGAGCAGTTCTTC.

This clonotype was seen more than once but under ten times. CDR3 nucleotide sequence: TGCGCCAGCAGCTCAAATCCAGCGGGGAGCACAGATACGCAGTATTTT. It is translated as CASSSNPAGSTDTQYF. This sequence joins TRBV5-1 and TRBJ2-3; the match to TRBD2 covers 7 bases. Germline CDR1 SGHRS, CDR2 YFSETQ. With V trimmed by 3 bases and J by 0 bases, 7 bases remained unmatched. The CDR3 is made up of 16 amino acids.

V is TRBV12-3 or TRBV12-4 and J is TRBJ1-2; D possibly corresponds to TRBD1 (6 bases). Deletions cut 3 bases from V and 4 bases from J, with 12 bases between. This CDR3 comprises 14 residues. CDR3 sequence (DNA): TGTGCCAGCAGTTTCGGGGGCCCCTCCTATGGCTACACCTTC. Protein sequence: CASSFGGPSYGYTF.

The sample holds a few counts of this clonotype. This sequence joins TRBV10-3 and TRBJ2-6; 8 nucleotides align to TRBD1. CDR1 and CDR2 (germline): ENHRY, SYGVKD. The CDR3 totals 18 residues. Trimming removed 5 bases from V and 0 bases from J; junction bases left unmatched: 9. The CDR3 here is CAISRSDRESSGANVLTF. CDR3 bases: TGTGCCATCAGTCGCTCGGACAGGGAAAGCTCTGGGGCCAACGTCCTGACTTTC.

The rearrangement uses TRBV7-2 and TRBJ1-1, with unresolved D. Trimming pared 1 base from V and 5 bases from J, leaving 8 bases between. The germline V gene encodes CDR1 SGHTA and CDR2 FQGNSA. This CDR3 is built from 13 residues. CDR3 in DNA: TGTGCCAGCAGCTTAGGGGCAGTGACTGAAGCTTTCTTT. Residues: CASSLGAVTEAFF.

About this clonotype: At one of its ends the junction is not consistent with the germline gene, which may arise from a read error. The chain joins TRBV7-6 to TRBJ2-2, with no clear D. Germline CDR1 is SGHVS and CDR2 is FNYEAQ. The CDR3 contains 15 residues. CDR3 residues: CASNLVPGGAGELFF. Here the CDR3 DNA reads TGTGCCAGCAACTTAGTTCCGGGCGGAGCCGGGGAGCTGTTTTTT.

The V gene is TRBV27, the J gene TRBJ1-2; D perhaps matches TRBD1 (6 bases). This CDR3 spans 15 amino acids. Trimming took 0 bases from V and 5 from J, leaving 13 bases between them. Germline V gives CDR1 MNHEY, CDR2 SMNVEV (reference sequence). Written as DNA, the CDR3 is TGTGCCAGCAGTTTATCGAAGGGGGGCTCATATGGCTACACCTTC. The encoded protein is CASSLSKGGSYGYTF.

This clonotype was seen only once. V usage is TRBV27 and J usage is TRBJ2-3, with a tentative D call TRBD2 (6 bases). Germline assignment: CDR1 MNHEY and CDR2 SMNVEV (reference sequence). The CDR3 contains 15 residues. V lost 5 bases to trimming and J lost 4 bases, with 16 bases between them. The CDR3 here is CASSRHSGEADTQYF. The CDR3 DNA follows: TGTGCCAGCAGTAGACATTCGGGGGAGGCAGATACGCAGTATTTT.